These 29 T cell receptor beta chains originate from one sample sequenced in a study of T cells in Graves' hyperthyroidism and ophthalmopathy. TCR beta CDR3 region amplification was performed from RNA transcripts. The TCR CDR3 first-round RT-PCR relied on the HTBI primer set. TCRdb recomputed calls from the multiplex PCR reads with MiXCR, one row per CDR3 protein. The table records about 740,000 distinct CDR3 sequences, less than 15% of them present only once. Sample: blood. Receptor source: a woman aged 18-35 years with Graves' hyperthyroidism.

This clonotype occurred a few times. V gene TRBV4-1 combines with J gene TRBJ1-2; D gene uncertain. From germline, CDR1 is MGHRA and CDR2 YSYEKL. CDR3 length equals 19 residues. Between the trimmed V and J ends, which lost 0 bases and 1 base, there was a span of 21 bases. The CDR3 DNA reads as TGCGCCAGCAGCCAAGAGGGGTTTCGAGAGGGAAAAATTAACTATGGCTACACCTTC. Protein sequence: CASSQEGFREGKINYGYTF.

The CDR3 loop reads CASSLVASGRQYF. CDR3 bases: TGTGCCAGCAGTTTGGTGGCTAGCGGGAGGCAGTACTTC. This rearrangement joins TRBV28 to TRBJ2-7; 10 positions match TRBD2. The V gene's germline CDR1 is MDHEN and CDR2 SYDVKM. Germline trimming cut 3 bases from V and 9 bases from J; bases unmatched to any gene: 5. The length of the CDR3 is 13 residues.

This clonotype was found a few times. The rearrangement uses TRBV7-2 and TRBJ2-1; 9 bases are shared with TRBD1. J was trimmed by 6 bases and V by 4 bases; bases with no gene match: 16. The CDR3 length is 18 residues. CDR1 SGHTA and CDR2 FQGNSA come from the germline V gene. In DNA, the CDR3 is TGTGCCAGCAGCTGGAAGTTTAACAGGGGGCTTGTCGGCAATGAGCAGTTCTTC. As protein: CASSWKFNRGLVGNEQFF.

This clonotype was detected many times. The chain has TRBV30 and TRBJ2-7, with 7 bases that match TRBD1. Losses at the gene ends were 0 bases for V and 6 bases for J; bases not matched to a gene: 8. The CDR3 is made up of 14 amino acids. Germline lookup yields CDR1 GTSNPN and CDR2 SVGIG (reference sequence). The CDR3 DNA sequence: TGTGCCTGGAGTGTAAACAGGGACAGACTCGAGCAGTACTTC. Its protein product is CAWSVNRDRLEQYF.

The V and J genes are TRBV20-1 and TRBJ2-2; D assignment may be TRBD1 or TRBD2 (5 bases each). Germline V gene sequence: CDR1 DFQATT, CDR2 SNEGSKA (reference sequence). The CDR3 contains 15 residues. V lost 3 bases to trimming and J lost 3 bases, with 14 bases between them. The CDR3 reads CSASSRGVDTGELFF. The CDR3, as DNA: TGCAGTGCTAGCTCGAGGGGAGTTGACACCGGGGAGCTGTTTTTT.

This clonotype appeared a few times. This sequence joins TRBV24-1 and TRBJ2-4; D is unclear. CDR1 is KGHDR, CDR2 SFDVKD, per germline. The germline V and J ends were trimmed by 10 bases and 12 bases, with 15 bases remaining between them. The CDR3 loop spans 11 amino acids. CDR3 sequence (DNA): TGTGCCACATCCTCGGGTGCCTATCAGTACTTC. Translating it yields CATSSGAYQYF.

This clonotype was found a few times. The rearrangement uses TRBV10-1 and TRBJ2-1, with D possibly TRBD2 on 5 matching bases. This CDR3 spans 15 amino acids. Per germline, CDR1 WNHNN and CDR2 SYGVQD (reference sequence). V was pared by 6 bases and J by 5 bases, with 17 bases between. CDR3 nucleotide sequence: TGCGCCAGCAGCCGGGGATTAGCGCCCGACAATGAGCAGTTCTTC. Encoded protein: CASSRGLAPDNEQFF.

This clonotype appeared many times. The CDR3 DNA reads TGTGCCAGCAGTTTACGGACGGAGAGTAACTATGGCTACACCTTC. Protein: CASSLRTESNYGYTF. This sequence joins TRBV6-2 or TRBV6-3 and TRBJ1-2; D uncertain. Germline values: CDR1 MNHEY, CDR2 SVGEGT. Trimming pared 4 bases from V and 1 base from J, leaving 13 bases between. This CDR3 region has 15 residues.

This clonotype was recorded many times. In nucleotides, the CDR3 is TGTGCCAGCAGCTTGGAGTCGTACAGACTCTATGGCTACACCTTC. Its translation is CASSLESYRLYGYTF. The chain joins TRBV5-5 to TRBJ1-2, with D unclear. The germline V gene encodes CDR1 SGHKS and CDR2 YYEKEE (reference sequence). V was cut by 0 bases and J by 4 bases, with 13 bases left in between. The CDR3 spans 15 residues.

This sequence joins TRBV7-9 and TRBJ2-7; the D is unclear. The CDR3 totals 13 residues. Germline V gene lookup returns CDR1 SEHNR and CDR2 FQNEAQ (reference sequence). Trimming cost V 3 bases and J 5 bases, with 11 bases left between them. The CDR3 is CASSFLGIDEQYF. CDR3 in DNA: TGTGCCAGCAGCTTTTTGGGAATCGACGAGCAGTACTTC.

This clonotype was counted ten times or more. The chain has TRBV13 and TRBJ2-7; TRBD2 aligns across 11 bases. There are 15 residues in the CDR3. Per germline, CDR1 PRHDT and CDR2 FYEKMQ (reference sequence). The trim removed 3 bases at V and 2 bases at J, leaving 3 bases unmatched. As DNA, the CDR3 is TGTGCCAGCAGCTTGACTAGCGGGGCAACCTACGAGCAGTACTTC. Translation: CASSLTSGATYEQYF.

Worth noting for this clonotype: Given a far larger clone just one base away, this is likely a sequencing read error. V is TRBV7-2 and J is TRBJ2-1; D is uncertain. The CDR3 totals 12 residues. Germline CDR1 and CDR2: SGHTA and FQGNSA. This CDR3 reads CASRLVGDEQFF. CDR3 sequence (DNA): TGTGCCAGCAGATTAGTTGGGGATGAGCAGTTCTTC. Full variable domain (outside the CDR3, taken from reference TRBV7-2 and TRBJ2-1): GAGVSQSPSNKVTEKGKDVELRCDPISGHTALYWYRQSLGQGLEFLIYFQGNSAPDKSGLPSDRFSAERTGGSVSTLTIQRTQQEDSAVYLCASRLVGDEQFFGPGTRLTVL.

In the case of this clonotype: Sequence at one end of the junction differs from germline and may be a read error. The chain has TRBV5-6 and TRBJ2-7; 11 nucleotides match TRBD1. This CDR3 is built from 14 residues. Germline lookup yields CDR1 SGHDT and CDR2 YYEEEE. The CDR3 loop is CASSRRDRGNERYF. CDR3 in DNA: TGTGCCAGCAGCCGCCGGGACAGGGGGAACGAGCGGTACTTC.

This clonotype was seen many times. The rearrangement links TRBV10-3 to TRBJ1-1; D unresolved. Germline values: CDR1 ENHRY, CDR2 SYGVKD. This CDR3 contains 12 residues. Deletions cut 6 bases from V and 1 base from J, with 6 bases between. DNA of the CDR3: TGTGCCATCAGACAGTGGAACACTGAAGCTTTCTTT. It yields the protein CAIRQWNTEAFF.

This clonotype was counted many times. V gene TRBV4-1 combines with J gene TRBJ1-5; TRBD1 is a possible D gene (6 bases). CDR1 is MGHRA and CDR2 is YSYEKL in the germline V gene. Trimming shortened V by 1 base and J by 4 bases, and 11 bases separated the two germline ends. The CDR3 is 15 residues long. The CDR3 DNA reads as TGCGCCAGCAGCCAAGGAGGGGGGTTAAATCAGCCCCAGCATTTT. It yields the protein CASSQGGGLNQPQHF.

To note about this clonotype: An end of the junction differs from the germline gene, which may be a read error. The chain employs TRBV2 and TRBJ2-2; possibly TRBD2 for D (5 bases). The germline V gene has CDR1 SNHLY and CDR2 FYNNEI. The CDR3 runs to 15 residues. The CDR3 nucleotides are TGTGCCAGCGGTGACGGGATTTGGAACACCGGGGAGCTGTTTTTT. Protein product: CASGDGIWNTGELFF.

This clonotype has ten or more counts. This chain connects TRBV6-2 or TRBV6-3 to TRBJ2-7; D not resolved. The ends were cut back, 2 bases at V and 3 bases at J, with 8 bases in the middle. Germline assignment: CDR1 MNHEY and CDR2 SVGEGT. The CDR3 sequence is 13 residues long. The chain's CDR3 is CASSYAGGYEQYF. CDR3 DNA: TGTGCCAGCAGTTACGCCGGCGGCTACGAGCAGTACTTC.

This clonotype came up many times. The V gene is TRBV28, the J gene TRBJ1-2; 12 bases agree with TRBD1. There are 15 residues in the CDR3. J was trimmed by 6 bases and V by 5 bases; bases with no gene match: 7. CDR1 is MDHEN, CDR2 SYDVKM, per germline. CDR3 DNA: TGTGCCAGCAGTCCGGGACAGGGGGCTTCCCATGGCTACACCTTC. This sequence encodes CASSPGQGASHGYTF.

This clonotype was seen many times. This chain links TRBV2 with TRBJ2-7, with a possible D match to TRBD2 (6 bases). The V and J ends lost 10 bases and 1 base respectively, with 11 bases between them. The CDR3 has 12 residues. Germline V lookup: CDR1 SNHLY, CDR2 FYNNEI. The DNA of the CDR3 is TGTGCCAACCCGGGGAGGTCCTACGAGCAGTACTTC. Amino acids: CANPGRSYEQYF.

This clonotype was seen a handful of times. The chain links TRBV9 to TRBJ2-7; D may correspond to TRBD1 or TRBD2 (6 bases each). The CDR3 has 15 residues. Germline V gene sequence: CDR1 SGDLS, CDR2 YYNGEE. V lost 4 bases to trimming and J lost 4 bases, with 18 bases between them. CDR3 amino acids: CASSQRGELAYEQYF. CDR3 nucleotides: TGTGCCAGCAGCCAGAGGGGGGAGTTGGCTTACGAGCAGTACTTC.

This clonotype showed up many times. Here the CDR3 DNA reads TGTGCCAGTAGTATAGGAGGGCTAGCGGACAATGAGCAGTTCTTC. This gives the protein CASSIGGLADNEQFF. V usage is TRBV19 and J usage is TRBJ2-1; 7 bases are shared with TRBD2. CDR1 is LNHDA and CDR2 is SQIVND in the germline V gene (reference sequence). After removal of 1 base from V and 5 bases from J, the junction contained 5 bases not matched to a gene. The length of the CDR3 is 15 residues.

This clonotype has at least ten counts. The chain joins TRBV29-1 to TRBJ2-3, with a possible D match to TRBD1 (5 bases). Looked up from germline, CDR1 is SQVTM and CDR2 is ANQGSEA. The CDR3 is made up of 14 amino acids. V shed 3 bases and J shed 2 bases, with 12 bases lying between them. The CDR3 sequence: CSVEFGHHTDTQYF. In DNA, the CDR3 is TGCAGCGTTGAGTTCGGACACCACACAGATACGCAGTATTTT.

This clonotype has ten or more counts. The J gene is TRBJ2-7, the V gene TRBV27, with 7 bases matching TRBD2. The CDR3 loop spans 15 amino acids. CDR1 MNHEY and CDR2 SMNVEV come from the germline V gene (reference sequence). Trimming took 2 bases from V and 2 from J; bases not matched to a gene: 6. The CDR3: CASSLSPSGTYEQYF. The DNA of the CDR3 is TGTGCCAGCAGTTTAAGTCCTAGCGGAACCTACGAGCAGTACTTC.

Ten or more counts support this clonotype. The V gene is TRBV2, the J gene TRBJ1-5; D is undetermined. This CDR3 contains 15 residues. Trimming cost V 5 bases and J 0 bases, with 11 bases left between them. Germline CDR1 SNHLY, CDR2 FYNNEI. The DNA of the CDR3 is TGTGCCAGCAGTTCCAGGAGCTATAGCAATCAGCCCCAGCATTTT. Encoded protein: CASSSRSYSNQPQHF.

The V call is TRBV20-1, the J call TRBJ2-5; TRBD2 aligns across 11 bases. This CDR3 spans 16 amino acids. J was trimmed by 1 base and V by 6 bases; bases with no gene match: 10. Looked up from germline, CDR1 is DFQATT and CDR2 is SNEGSKA (reference sequence). In DNA form, the CDR3 reads TGCAGTGCAGACGGGAGACTAGCGGGGTCCCAAGAGACCCAGTACTTC. Residues: CSADGRLAGSQETQYF.

The table lists this clonotype with many counts. The V gene is TRBV20-1, the J gene TRBJ1-6; TRBD1 matches 8 bases. Germline CDR1 DFQATT, CDR2 SNEGSKA (reference sequence). The CDR3 has 15 residues. Trimming at V came to 3 bases and at J to 7 bases, leaving 8 bases not matched to a gene. The chain's CDR3 is CSARARGRWNSPLHF. The CDR3 DNA reads TGCAGTGCTAGGGCCAGGGGGCGCTGGAATTCACCCCTCCACTTT.

This clonotype was seen at least ten times. The chain uses TRBV5-5 and TRBJ2-2, with 9 bases aligning to TRBD1. V was clipped by 4 bases and J by 2 bases; unmatched bases: 6. This CDR3 region has 16 residues. CDR1 and CDR2 from the germline V gene are SGHKS and YYEKEE (reference sequence). CDR3 region: CASSAGQGLNTGELFF. The CDR3 bases are TGTGCCAGCAGCGCCGGACAGGGGCTCAACACCGGGGAGCTGTTTTTT.

This clonotype was observed at least ten times. The chain has TRBV19 and TRBJ1-1; maybe TRBD1 (5 bases). CDR3 length: 15 residues. Germline V lookup: CDR1 LNHDA, CDR2 SQIVND (reference sequence). The ends were cut back, 4 bases at V and 3 bases at J, with 15 bases in the middle. CDR3 residues: CASSKQGGLDTEAFF. CDR3 DNA sequence: TGTGCCAGTAGTAAGCAGGGAGGGCTTGACACTGAAGCTTTCTTT. Full variable domain (remainder filled in from reference TRBV19 and TRBJ1-1): DGGITQSPKYLFRKEGQNVTLSCEQNLNHDAMYWYRQDPGQGLRLIYYSQIVNDFQKGDIAEGYSVSREKKESFPLTVTSAQKNPTAFYLCASSKQGGLDTEAFFGQGTRLTVV.

At least ten counts were recorded for this clonotype. The chain joins TRBV6-2 or TRBV6-3 to TRBJ2-7; the match to TRBD2 covers 8 bases. The CDR3 is made up of 17 amino acids. V gave up 4 bases and J gave up 7 bases; unmatched junction bases: 18. Germline CDR1 is MNHEY and CDR2 is SVGEGT. In nucleotides, the CDR3 is TGTGCCAGCAGTTCCCCCGACTCACCCGGGAGGGCCAAGGAGCAGTACTTC. Translation: CASSSPDSPGRAKEQYF.